The rows below give T cell receptor beta chains drawn from one sample of a study of cytomegalovirus exposure and HLA in healthy donors. This table comes from immunoSEQ multiplex PCR, and its TCRdb copy is limited to in-frame clones, with some not included. The top ten clones hold around 5% of a sample with 100,000 or so clones, about 77% of them seen once. The sample consisted of PBMCs. Source of these receptors: a woman between 18 and 30 years old in good health and CMV-seropositive. Each CDR3 is given with its conserved first and last residue. The D gene is left open where the match is weak.

>TRBJ1-5|NA|TRBV7-9
CASSFGSPDNQPQHF
>TRBJ2-1|NA|TRBV11-2
CASSSMKFGSLYNEQFF
>TRBJ1-3|NA|TRBV7-2
CASSLVGGGDYGNTIYF
>TRBJ2-7|NA|TRBV11-3
CASSLVAGYEQYF
>TRBJ1-1|NA|TRBV6-1
CASSENPGVATEAFF
>TRBJ2-7|TRBD2|TRBV10-3
CANQAQREGNEQYF
>TRBJ2-2|TRBD1|TRBV6-4
CASSPGTDSTGELFF
>TRBJ2-7|NA|TRBV9
CASSVPGPLDF
>TRBJ2-7|TRBD2|TRBV6-6
CASSDTSGSVYEQYF
>TRBJ2-1|TRBD2|TRBV4-3
CASSQDAAGVSNEQFF
>TRBJ2-5|NA|TRBV4-3
CASSQDVGVGETQYF
>TRBJ2-3|NA|TRBV9
CASSVSGAGADTQYF
>TRBJ2-1|NA|TRBV1
CTSSLLRRSGRYNEQFF
>TRBJ1-5|TRBD1|TRBV19
CASSPPGGAGGNQPQHF
>TRBJ2-3|TRBD1|TRBV25-1
CASSDDRGLGTDTQYF
>TRBJ2-3|TRBD2|TRBV9
CASSGTSGNPGQYF
>TRBJ1-2|TRBD1|TRBV9
CASSPLGTGEGYTF
>TRBJ2-7|NA|TRBV6-5
CASSRGHSYEQYF
>TRBJ1-2|TRBD1|TRBV7-2
CASSRPGTDYGYTF
>NA|TRBD1|TRBV6-5
CASRRGTGYEQYF
>TRBJ2-7|TRBD2|TRBV27
CASSPYPWAGGYEQYF
>TRBJ1-1|NA|TRBV2
CASSVRVENTEAFF
>TRBJ1-2|NA|TRBV30
CASPGAGDGYTF
>TRBJ2-7|NA|TRBV28
CASSSSPTSSYEQYF
>TRBJ2-7|TRBD1|TRBV30
CAWVPGQGVHEQYF
>TRBJ2-5|TRBD1|TRBV27
CASSLSQGTQETQYF
>TRBJ2-7|NA|TRBV28
CASSLQGYEQYF
>TRBJ2-7|TRBD2|TRBV11-2
CASSFSGSYEQYF
>TRBJ2-3|TRBD2|TRBV4-1
CASSQGFIAGGATQYF
>TRBJ2-1|TRBD1|TRBV5-6
CASSLGQGTSNEQFF
>TRBJ1-5|TRBD1|TRBV28
CASSSDRENQPQHF
>TRBJ2-6|TRBD1|TRBV11-1
CASSLQGAGANVLTF
>TRBJ2-7|TRBD1|TRBV4-3
CASSQERTGGYEQYF
>TRBJ2-7|NA|TRBV19
CASSIGGRGVANEQYF
>TRBJ1-5|TRBD1|TRBV14
CASSRDRGIWGNQPQHF
>TRBJ2-1|TRBD2|TRBV5-4
CASSLKGLAGVSNEQFF